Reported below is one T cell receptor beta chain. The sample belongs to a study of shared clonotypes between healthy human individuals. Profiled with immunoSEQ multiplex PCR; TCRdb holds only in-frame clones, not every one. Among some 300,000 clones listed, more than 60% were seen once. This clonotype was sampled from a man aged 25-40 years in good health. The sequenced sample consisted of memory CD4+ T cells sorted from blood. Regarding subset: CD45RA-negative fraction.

This CDR3 is CASRGSTNTGELFF. Here the CDR3 DNA reads TGCGCCAGCAGAGGGAGCACGAACACCGGGGAGCTGTTTTTT. The V gene is TRBV5-1, the J gene TRBJ2-2; D perhaps matches TRBD2 (5 bases). From germline, CDR1 is SGHRS and CDR2 YFSETQ. V was clipped by 5 bases and J by 0 bases, with 8 bases between them. This CDR3 spans 14 amino acids.